The next 30 T cell receptor beta chains were all read from a single sample in a study of spatial heterogeneity in lung cancer (dated by TCRdb to the late 2010s). The library was obtained by 5' RACE. TCRdb names NextSeq 500 as the instrument used. The public reads were reanalyzed by TCRdb: fastp trimming at Q25, MiXCR alignment, in-frame beta chains only. Every CDR3 protein is listed once, alongside the most common genes and DNA of its rows. Across this sample there are roughly 120,000 distinct CDR3 sequences, with 12% seen only once. Together, the top ten hold approximately 16% of the sample. What the time point label conveys for this sample: blood at routine non-recurrence follow-up after resection. Without any cell sorting, TCR sequencing was performed on whole RNA extracted either from tumor and nontumor lung tissue or from cryopreserved PBMC samples. The sequences come from PBMCs, collected at follow-up. The receptor source for this set is a male donor with early-stage non-small cell lung cancer.

This clonotype was counted between two and nine times. This rearrangement joins TRBV11-1 to TRBJ1-1; TRBD1 is a possible D gene (6 bases). The V gene lost 6 bases and the J gene lost 1 base, with 12 bases spanning the gap. The CDR3 has 14 amino acids. Germline CDR1 is SGHAT and CDR2 is FQDESV (reference sequence). CDR3 protein: CASSYDRPNTEAFF. The DNA of the CDR3 is TGTGCCAGCAGTTATGACAGGCCGAACACTGAAGCTTTCTTT.

This clonotype turned up a few times. The CDR3 reads CATSDSGQGTNEQFF. The CDR3 DNA reads TGTGCCACCAGTGATTCGGGACAGGGTACCAATGAGCAGTTCTTC. The rearrangement uses TRBV24-1 and TRBJ2-1; TRBD1 matches at 9 bases. CDR1 is KGHDR, CDR2 SFDVKD, per germline. This CDR3 contains 15 residues. The junction had 4 bases not matched to a gene; V was cut back by 2 bases and J by 6 bases.

This clonotype was counted at least ten times. This sequence joins TRBV29-1 and TRBJ1-1, with D perhaps TRBD1 (5 bases). The CDR3 is 11 residues long. The germline CDR1 and CDR2 sequences are SQVTM and ANQGSEA. V was clipped by 7 bases and J by 1 base, with 7 bases between them. The CDR3 spells CSATGNTEAFF. DNA of the CDR3: TGCAGCGCCACAGGGAACACTGAAGCTTTCTTT.

This clonotype has a count of ten or more. V and J are TRBV11-3 and TRBJ2-3; the D is unclear. This CDR3 has 14 amino acids. CDR1 is SGHNT, CDR2 YENEEA, per germline. Trimming left V 0 bases short and J 0 bases short, with 4 bases between. CDR3 region: CASSLEASTDTQYF. As DNA, the CDR3 is TGTGCCAGCAGCTTAGAGGCGAGCACAGATACGCAGTATTTT. The full variable domain, with the rest looked up from reference TRBV11-3 and TRBJ2-3, is EAGVVQSPRYKIIEKKQPVAFWCNPISGHNTLYWYLQNLGQGPELLIRYENEEAVDDSQLPKDRFSAERLKGVDSTLKIQPAELGDSAVYLCASSLEASTDTQYFGPGTRLTVL.

This clonotype was seen ten or more times. This chain joins TRBV4-3 and TRBJ2-7, with D perhaps matching TRBD1 (6 bases). CDR3 length: 14 residues. Trimming pared 0 bases from V and 4 bases from J, leaving 10 bases between. Per the germline V gene, CDR1 is LGHNA and CDR2 is YSLEER. In DNA form, the CDR3 reads TGCGCCAGCAGCCAAGAGATAGGGGGATACGAGCAGTACTTC. Translated: CASSQEIGGYEQYF.

This clonotype was observed a few times. This rearrangement joins TRBV12-3 or TRBV12-4 to TRBJ2-3, with 7 nucleotides matching TRBD2. CDR3 size: 15 residues. V shed 6 bases and J 4 bases; nucleotides not matched to a gene: 10. The CDR3 nucleotides read TGTGCCAGCAGATCAAGGACCCGGGAGGCAGATACGCAGTATTTT. Its protein product is CASRSRTREADTQYF.

In its sample, this clonotype was seen many times. The chain recombines TRBV20-1 with TRBJ1-2; TRBD1 agrees at 7 bases. The CDR3 spans 12 residues. V dropped 3 bases and J dropped 7; count of bases not matched to a gene: 5. Germline V lookup: CDR1 DFQATT, CDR2 SNEGSKA (reference sequence). The CDR3 region is CSASEGAVGYTF. The DNA for the CDR3 is TGCAGTGCTAGTGAGGGGGCGGTTGGCTACACCTTC.

The V gene is TRBV3-1, the J gene TRBJ1-2; no definite D call. The CDR3 sequence is 15 residues long. CDR1 is LGHDT, CDR2 YNNKEL, per germline (reference sequence). Trimming left V 1 base short and J 3 bases short, with 12 bases between. CDR3 residues: CASSQAPHGHYGYTF. For the CDR3, the DNA is TGTGCCAGCAGCCAAGCTCCTCACGGGCACTATGGCTACACCTTC.

The chain combines TRBV2 with TRBJ1-2; TRBD1 matches 8 bases. J was trimmed by 6 bases and V by 5 bases; bases with no gene match: 5. There are 13 residues in the CDR3. Germline V gene data show CDR1 as SNHLY and CDR2 as FYNNEI. CDR3 amino acids: CASSSDRGHGYTF. The DNA of the CDR3 is TGTGCCAGCAGTTCTGACAGGGGACATGGCTACACCTTC.

This clonotype has a handful of counts. The gene calls are TRBV4-1 and TRBJ2-2; no firm D call. The germline gives CDR1 MGHRA, CDR2 YSYEKL. This CDR3 region has 14 residues. With 1 base removed from V and 6 bases from J, the gap between germline ends came to 9 bases. In DNA, the CDR3 is TGCGCCAGCAGCCAAGGTTTAAGGGCCGGGGAGCTGTTTTTT. Amino acid sequence: CASSQGLRAGELFF.

Note on this clonotype: This may be a read error, as it is one base from a much larger clone. The rearrangement uses TRBV6-6 and TRBJ1-2; D unresolved. The CDR3 spans 12 residues. The V gene lost 6 bases and the J gene lost 8 bases, with 13 bases spanning the gap. From germline, CDR1 is MNHNY and CDR2 SVGAGI (reference sequence). In DNA, the CDR3 is TGTGCCAGCAGCCCCACCGGGAGAGGCTACACCTTC. It translates to CASSPTGRGYTF.

In its sample, this clonotype was seen a few times. V gene TRBV6-5 combines with J gene TRBJ1-2, with 8 bases matching TRBD1. The germline CDR1 and CDR2 sequences are MNHEY and SVGAGI. The CDR3 extends over 15 amino acids. V gave up 0 bases and J gave up 2 bases; unmatched junction bases: 2. The CDR3 DNA reads TGTGCCAGCAGTTACTCGTCAGGGGGCAACTATGGCTACACCTTC. Amino acid sequence: CASSYSSGGNYGYTF.

V gene TRBV3-1 combines with J gene TRBJ2-6, with 8 bases matching TRBD1. The junction had 11 bases not matched to a gene; V was cut back by 4 bases and J by 0 bases. The CDR3 totals 19 residues. Germline-derived CDR1 and CDR2 are LGHDT and YNNKEL (reference sequence). CDR3 DNA: TGTGCCAGCAGCCCACAGACGCCCGGGACAGGCTCTGGGGCCAACGTCCTGACTTTC. Translating gives CASSPQTPGTGSGANVLTF.

This clonotype was seen a few times. V usage is TRBV28 and J usage is TRBJ1-5; 7 nucleotides match TRBD1. There are 17 residues in the CDR3. Trimming removed 5 bases from V and 0 bases from J; junction bases left unmatched: 10. Germline V gene sequence: CDR1 MDHEN, CDR2 SYDVKM. Here the CDR3 DNA reads TGTGCCAGCAGTCAGCTTGGGACAGACCATAGCAATCAGCCCCAGCATTTT. This gives the protein CASSQLGTDHSNQPQHF.

This clonotype was counted between two and nine times. The V gene is TRBV10-3, the J gene TRBJ2-1; tentatively, D is TRBD2 (6 bases). V lost 10 bases to trimming and J lost 0 bases, with 16 bases between them. The CDR3 length is 15 residues. Germline V gene lookup returns CDR1 ENHRY and CDR2 SYGVKD. The CDR3, as DNA: TGTGCCACCGGAGGGCAACAAAGCTCCTACAATGAGCAGTTCTTC. Encoded protein: CATGGQQSSYNEQFF.

A few counts support this clonotype. The CDR3 sequence is CASSSGLGQGYTGELFF. The CDR3 region has the DNA TGTGCCAGCAGCTCCGGACTAGGGCAGGGGTACACCGGGGAGCTGTTTTTT. The V call is TRBV12-3 or TRBV12-4, the J call TRBJ2-2; D may be TRBD2 (7 bases). This CDR3 comprises 17 residues. The V gene lost 6 bases and the J gene lost 3 bases, with 20 bases spanning the gap.

This clonotype appeared many times. This chain connects TRBV7-2 to TRBJ2-5; D gene ambiguous. Germline-derived CDR1 and CDR2 are SGHTA and FQGNSA. Trimming cost V 3 bases and J 5 bases, with 7 bases left between them. This CDR3 comprises 12 residues. The CDR3, as DNA: TGTGCCAGCAGCTTTACGGACGAGACCCAGTACTTC. It specifies CASSFTDETQYF. The whole variable domain, filled in from reference TRBV7-2 and TRBJ2-5, reads GAGVSQSPSNKVTEKGKDVELRCDPISGHTALYWYRQSLGQGLEFLIYFQGNSAPDKSGLPSDRFSAERTGGSVSTLTIQRTQQEDSAVYLCASSFTDETQYFGPGTRLLVL.

The genes are TRBV7-3 and TRBJ2-1, with 10 bases identical to TRBD2. The CDR3 covers 16 residues. V shed 5 bases, J shed 7 bases, and the junction held 11 bases outside the gene matches. Germline V lookup: CDR1 SGHTA, CDR2 FQGTGA. CDR3 in amino acids: CASSAIGTSDANEQFF. Here the CDR3 DNA reads TGTGCCAGCAGCGCGATCGGGACTAGCGATGCAAATGAGCAGTTCTTC.

The genes are TRBV28 and TRBJ2-7, with D perhaps given as TRBD1 or TRBD2 (6 bases each). Trimming removed 10 bases from V and 3 bases from J, with 28 bases in between. Germline V lookup: CDR1 MDHEN, CDR2 SYDVKM. The CDR3 is 17 amino acids. The CDR3 protein is CATGEDSPTTKDYEQYF. As DNA, the CDR3 is TGTGCCACCGGGGAGGACAGTCCGACCACAAAAGACTACGAGCAGTACTTC.

This clonotype was counted many times. CDR3 protein: CASMSGGNEQYF. For the CDR3, the DNA is TGTGCCAGCATGAGTGGGGGTAACGAGCAGTACTTC. The genes are TRBV6-5 and TRBJ2-7, with D perhaps assigned TRBD1 or TRBD2 (5 bases each). Trimming removed 7 bases from V and 5 bases from J, with 12 bases in between. Germline lookup yields CDR1 MNHEY and CDR2 SVGAGI. CDR3 size: 12 residues.

The V and J genes are TRBV30 and TRBJ1-2; no reliable D call. The CDR3 sequence is 15 residues long. V lost 0 bases and J 6 bases, leaving 17 bases between the germline ends. Germline V gene data show CDR1 as GTSNPN and CDR2 as SVGIG (reference sequence). The CDR3 loop reads CAWSVRAQIANGYTF. DNA of the CDR3: TGTGCCTGGAGTGTTCGGGCCCAAATCGCAAATGGCTACACCTTC.

This clonotype was counted only a few times. This sequence joins TRBV9 and TRBJ1-6; D remains unclear. The CDR3 is made up of 14 amino acids. CDR1 is SGDLS and CDR2 is YYNGEE in the germline V gene. The V and J ends lost 0 bases and 6 bases respectively, with 7 bases between them. The CDR3 nucleotides are TGTGCCAGCAGCGTAGCACAAGCTAATTCACCCCTCCACTTT. This codes for CASSVAQANSPLHF. Full variable domain (missing parts from reference TRBV9 and TRBJ1-6): DSGVTQTPKHLITATGQRVTLRCSPRSGDLSVYWYQQSLDQGLQFLIQYYNGEERAKGNILERFSAQQFPDLHSELNLSSLELGDSALYFCASSVAQANSPLHFGNGTRLTVT.

The chain carries TRBV7-2 and TRBJ2-3; 13 nucleotides match TRBD2. There are 15 residues in the CDR3. Per the germline V gene, CDR1 is SGHTA and CDR2 is FQGNSA. V lost 0 bases to trimming and J lost 10 bases; unmatched junction nucleotides: 4. The CDR3 spells CASSLAAGLAGPQYF. CDR3 DNA: TGTGCCAGCAGCTTAGCCGCGGGACTAGCGGGGCCGCAGTATTTT.

The chain links TRBV5-1 to TRBJ2-5; D tentatively fits TRBD1 or TRBD2 (5 bases each). The CDR3 loop spans 13 amino acids. The germline V gene has CDR1 SGHRS and CDR2 YFSETQ. The V end lost 7 bases, the J end lost 4 bases, and 14 bases lay between the germline ends. CDR3 sequence reads: CASSGPSRETQYF. The CDR3 DNA reads as TGCGCCAGCTCGGGACCCTCCAGAGAGACCCAGTACTTC.

Ten or more counts support this clonotype. V is TRBV6-5 and J is TRBJ1-6; TRBD1 matches at 8 bases. The CDR3 sequence is 14 residues long. Per germline, CDR1 MNHEY and CDR2 SVGAGI. The trim removed 6 bases at V and 11 bases at J, leaving 9 bases unmatched. CDR3 protein: CASRPGQGIPPLHF. CDR3 DNA: TGTGCCAGCAGACCCGGACAGGGAATCCCACCCCTCCACTTT.

This clonotype came up many times. The junction differs from germline at one of its ends, possibly a read error. This sequence joins TRBV7-7 and TRBJ2-5; D gene unclear. CDR1 is SSHAT and CDR2 is FNYEAQ in the germline V gene (reference sequence). CDR3 length: 11 amino acids. The chain's CDR3 is CASSSSGTQYF. The CDR3 DNA follows: TGTGCTAGCAGCTCTTCTGGGACCCAGTACTTC.

The rearrangement uses TRBV30 and TRBJ1-1; 7 positions match TRBD1. This CDR3 has 15 amino acids. Germline V gene sequence: CDR1 GTSNPN, CDR2 SVGIG (reference sequence). After removal of 2 bases from V and 0 bases from J, the junction contained 6 bases not matched to a gene. Written as DNA, the CDR3 is TGTGCCTGGAGTAACCGGGACAGTGTGAACACTGAAGCTTTCTTT. It yields the protein CAWSNRDSVNTEAFF.

This clonotype was seen a handful of times. The genes are TRBV2 and TRBJ2-5; TRBD1 aligns across 10 bases. With 8 bases clipped from V and 1 base from J, the junction kept 4 bases outside the gene matches. This CDR3 spans 14 amino acids. In germline, CDR1 is SNHLY, CDR2 FYNNEI. CDR3 DNA sequence: TGTGCCAGCGGGACAGGGGCCCTCCAAGAGACCCAGTACTTC. This sequence encodes CASGTGALQETQYF.

This clonotype was seen a few times. The chain has TRBV6-6 and TRBJ2-5; 12 bases are shared with TRBD2. J lost 7 bases, V lost 3 bases, and 6 bases had no gene match. The germline CDR1 and CDR2 sequences are MNHNY and SVGAGI (reference sequence). This CDR3 contains 15 residues. The DNA for the CDR3 is TGTGCCAGCAGTTATTCGACTAGCGGGGGCTTGACCCAGTACTTC. It codes for CASSYSTSGGLTQYF.

This clonotype was counted many times. The rearrangement links TRBV6-5 to TRBJ2-5; D is tentatively TRBD1 or TRBD2 (6 bases each). Germline CDR1 reads MNHEY; CDR2 reads SVGAGI. Trimming took 8 bases from V and 5 from J, leaving 18 bases between them. The CDR3 has 14 residues. The CDR3 sequence is CASGLSGAVETQYF. In DNA, the CDR3 is TGTGCCAGCGGGCTCTCGGGGGCGGTGGAGACCCAGTACTTC.